The next 3 T cell receptor beta chains were all read from a single sample in a study of memory CD4+ T cells and cytomegalovirus serostatus. Libraries were prepared by immunoSEQ multiplex PCR; TCRdb keeps only in-frame clonotypes and omits some of them. The sample holds approximately 46,000 clones; approximately 74% are singletons and the top ten take 1.2%. Single viable CD3+CD4+CD8-CD45RO+ cells were sorted as the memory CD4+ T cells. Sequenced input: memory CD4+ T cells from blood. The origin of the receptors is an adult in good health and CMV-seropositive.

The CDR3: CASSESGSGGARTQETQYF. The CDR3 nucleotides are TGTGCCAGCAGTGAAAGCGGTAGCGGGGGAGCCCGCACACAAGAGACCCAGTACTTC. V gene TRBV2 combines with J gene TRBJ2-5, with TRBD2 matching 9 bases. V lost 2 bases and J lost 2; bases outside the gene matches: 15. The germline V gene has CDR1 SNHLY and CDR2 FYNNEI. CDR3 length equals 19 residues.

The chain is built from TRBV28 and TRBJ2-5; 12 positions match TRBD2. V lost 4 bases, J lost 3 bases, and 9 bases stayed unmatched. CDR1 is MDHEN, CDR2 SYDVKM, per germline. There are 17 residues in the CDR3. CDR3 loop: CASSYDWTSGDKETQYF. CDR3 bases: TGTGCCAGCAGTTACGATTGGACTAGCGGGGATAAAGAGACCCAGTACTTC. The variable domain in full, completed from reference TRBV28 and TRBJ2-5, reads DVKVTQSSRYLVKRTGEKVFLECVQDMDHENMFWYRQDPGLGLRLIYFSYDVKMKEKGDIPEGYSVSREKKERFSLILESASTNQTSMYLCASSYDWTSGDKETQYFGPGTRLLVL.

The J gene is TRBJ2-3, the V gene TRBV4-3; possibly TRBD2 for D (6 bases). CDR1 is LGHNA and CDR2 is YSLEER in the germline V gene. Deletions cut 0 bases from V and 2 bases from J, with 15 bases between. This CDR3 has 17 residues. For the CDR3, the DNA is TGCGCCAGCAGCCAAGATACGGCGGGGTCACTCACAGATACGCAGTATTTT. It specifies CASSQDTAGSLTDTQYF.